This T cell receptor (beta chain) appears in the sequencing data of a study of shared clonotypes between healthy human individuals. Across the whole study: CD4 naive cells filled three plates per donor, CD4 memory three, CD8 naive two and CD8 memory one.

The V and J ends lost 7 bases and 4 bases, in that order; junction bases with no gene match: 11. Looked up from germline, CDR1 is ENHRY and CDR2 is SYGVKD. The CDR3 spans 15 residues. An approximately 200 ng quantity of DNA, roughly 29,000 T cell genomes, went into the sorted-subset replicate PCRs. Original analysis: ImmunoSEQ junction-only sequences lacked quality scores, so their filtering differed. Libraries were prepared by immunoSEQ multiplex PCR; TCRdb keeps only in-frame clonotypes and omits some of them. The V and J calls and clone size are taken from that table; D and trimming were inferred from the DNA. This table holds roughly 760,000 clones, about 74% found once.

V is TRBV10-3 and J is TRBJ1-1; 8 nucleotides line up with TRBD1. The receptor comes from a woman under 40 in good health. The sample comprised memory CD4+ T cells sorted from blood. Subset of the sample: CD45RA-negative fraction. CDR3: CAIKGDQGAGTEAFF. CDR3 in DNA: TGTGCCATCAAAGGGGACCAGGGGGCAGGCACTGAAGCTTTCTTT.